The 3 T cell receptor beta chains below were found in one sample sequenced in a study of blood T cell repertoires in COVID-19. Assay used: immunoSEQ multiplex PCR; TCRdb lists only in-frame clones, some missing. The sample has roughly 220,000 clones; approximately 81% are singletons. Sequencing input: peripheral blood. All receptors come from a man aged 50 to 59 who had recovered from COVID-19.

V is TRBV5-1 and J is TRBJ2-1; TRBD2 aligns across 7 bases. This CDR3 contains 18 residues. The V and J ends lost 6 bases and 4 bases, in that order; junction bases with no gene match: 19. From germline, CDR1 is SGHRS and CDR2 YFSETQ. This CDR3 reads CASTSGVAGLGLYNEQFF. In DNA, the CDR3 is TGCGCCAGCACCTCGGGCGTAGCGGGCCTTGGGCTATACAATGAGCAGTTCTTC.

V gene TRBV19 combines with J gene TRBJ2-1; 8 nucleotides match TRBD2. CDR3 size: 17 residues. The germline gives CDR1 LNHDA, CDR2 SQIVND (reference sequence). After removal of 3 bases from V and 7 bases from J, the junction contained 14 bases not matched to a gene. The CDR3 nucleotides are TGTGCCAGTAGTATGCCCCGGGGGAGCGGGAGTCCTAATGAGCAGTTCTTC. Protein: CASSMPRGSGSPNEQFF.

This chain links TRBV5-1 with TRBJ2-1, with 8 positions matching TRBD1. The CDR3 consists of 15 residues. The V gene's germline CDR1 is SGHRS and CDR2 YFSETQ. The ends lost 2 bases at V and 8 bases at J; junction bases unmatched: 9. The CDR3 DNA is TGCGCCAGCAGCTTTACAGGGGGTACAGCGTATGAGCAGTTCTTC. Its translation is CASSFTGGTAYEQFF.